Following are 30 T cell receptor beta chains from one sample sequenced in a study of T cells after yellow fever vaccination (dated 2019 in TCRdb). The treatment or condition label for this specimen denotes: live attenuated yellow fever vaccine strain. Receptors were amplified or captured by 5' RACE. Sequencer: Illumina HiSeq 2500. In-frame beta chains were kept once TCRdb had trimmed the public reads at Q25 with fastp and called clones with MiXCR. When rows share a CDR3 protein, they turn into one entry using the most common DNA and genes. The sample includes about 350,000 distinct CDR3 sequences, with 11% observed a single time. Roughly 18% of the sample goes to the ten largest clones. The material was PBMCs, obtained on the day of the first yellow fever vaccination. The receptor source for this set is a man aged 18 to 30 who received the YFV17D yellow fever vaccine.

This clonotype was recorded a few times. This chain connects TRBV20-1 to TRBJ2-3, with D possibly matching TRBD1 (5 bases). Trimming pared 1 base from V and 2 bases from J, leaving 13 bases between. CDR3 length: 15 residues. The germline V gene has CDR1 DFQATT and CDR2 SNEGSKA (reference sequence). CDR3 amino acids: CSARGPDTITDTQYF. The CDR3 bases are TGCAGTGCTAGAGGTCCGGACACGATCACAGATACGCAGTATTTT.

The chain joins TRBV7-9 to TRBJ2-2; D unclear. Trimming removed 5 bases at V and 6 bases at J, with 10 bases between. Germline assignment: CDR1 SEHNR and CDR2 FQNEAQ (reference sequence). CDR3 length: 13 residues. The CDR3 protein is CASSRRTPGELFF. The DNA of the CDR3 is TGTGCCAGCAGCCGCCGTACACCCGGGGAGCTGTTTTTT.

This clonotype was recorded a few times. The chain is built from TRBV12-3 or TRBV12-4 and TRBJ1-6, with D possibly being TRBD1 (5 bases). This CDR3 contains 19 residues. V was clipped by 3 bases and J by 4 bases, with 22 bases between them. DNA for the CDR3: TGTGCCAGCAGTTTGAGGGGACCCGTCTTGGAGTCTTATAATTCACCCCTCCACTTT. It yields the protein CASSLRGPVLESYNSPLHF.

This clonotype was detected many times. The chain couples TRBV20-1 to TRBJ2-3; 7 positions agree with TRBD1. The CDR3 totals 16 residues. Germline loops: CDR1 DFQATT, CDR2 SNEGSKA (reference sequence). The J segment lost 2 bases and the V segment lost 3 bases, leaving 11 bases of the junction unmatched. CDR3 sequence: CSASTPGGSVTDTQYF. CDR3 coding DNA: TGCAGTGCTAGCACCCCAGGGGGAAGTGTCACAGATACGCAGTATTTT.

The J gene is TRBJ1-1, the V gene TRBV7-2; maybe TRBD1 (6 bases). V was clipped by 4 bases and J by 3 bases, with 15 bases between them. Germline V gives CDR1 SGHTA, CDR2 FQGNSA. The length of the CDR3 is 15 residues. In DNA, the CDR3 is TGTGCCAGCAGCTCCTCACGACAGGCACACACTGAAGCTTTCTTT. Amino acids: CASSSSRQAHTEAFF. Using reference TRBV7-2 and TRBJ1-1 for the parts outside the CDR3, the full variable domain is GAGVSQSPSNKVTEKGKDVELRCDPISGHTALYWYRQSLGQGLEFLIYFQGNSAPDKSGLPSDRFSAERTGGSVSTLTIQRTQQEDSAVYLCASSSSRQAHTEAFFGQGTRLTVV.

This CDR3 reads CSARERTSGYDNEQFF. The CDR3 DNA sequence: TGCAGTGCTAGAGAACGGACTAGCGGGTACGACAATGAGCAGTTCTTC. This chain uses TRBV20-1 with TRBJ2-1, with TRBD2 matching 11 bases. With V trimmed by 0 bases and J by 5 bases, 6 bases remained unmatched. The CDR3 loop spans 16 amino acids. Germline loops: CDR1 DFQATT, CDR2 SNEGSKA (reference sequence).

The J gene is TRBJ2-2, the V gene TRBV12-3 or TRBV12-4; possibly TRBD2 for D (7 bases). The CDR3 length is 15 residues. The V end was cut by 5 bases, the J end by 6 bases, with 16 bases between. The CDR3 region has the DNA TGTGCCAGCAGTGGGGGGGGCGTTCGTCCCGGGGAGCTGTTTTTT. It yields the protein CASSGGGVRPGELFF.

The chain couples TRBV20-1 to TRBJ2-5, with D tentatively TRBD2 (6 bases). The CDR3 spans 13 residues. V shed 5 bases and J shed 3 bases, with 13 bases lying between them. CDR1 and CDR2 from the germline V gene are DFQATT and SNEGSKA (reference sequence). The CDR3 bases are TGCAGTGCTGCCCCCGCGGGGAAAGAGACCCAGTACTTC. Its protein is CSAAPAGKETQYF.

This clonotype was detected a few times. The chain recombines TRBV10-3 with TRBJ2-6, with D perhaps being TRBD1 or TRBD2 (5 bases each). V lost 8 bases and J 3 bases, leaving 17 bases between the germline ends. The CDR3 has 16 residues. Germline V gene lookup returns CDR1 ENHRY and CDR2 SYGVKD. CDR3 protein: CAIGRGASFGANVLTF. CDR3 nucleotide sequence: TGTGCCATCGGTAGAGGGGCGAGCTTTGGGGCCAACGTCCTGACTTTC.

The CDR3 sequence is CASSILGGAKNIQYF. The DNA for the CDR3 is TGTGCCAGTAGTATTTTGGGCGGAGCCAAAAACATTCAGTACTTC. V and J are TRBV19 and TRBJ2-4; D unresolved. The V end lost 3 bases, the J end lost 0 bases, and 9 bases lay between the germline ends. Per germline, CDR1 LNHDA and CDR2 SQIVND (reference sequence). The CDR3 length is 15 residues.

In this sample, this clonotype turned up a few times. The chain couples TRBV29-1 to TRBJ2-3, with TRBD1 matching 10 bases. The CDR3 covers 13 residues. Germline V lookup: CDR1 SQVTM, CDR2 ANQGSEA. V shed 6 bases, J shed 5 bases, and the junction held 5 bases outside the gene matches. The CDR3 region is CSVRQGAGDTQYF. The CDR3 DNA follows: TGCAGCGTCAGACAGGGGGCGGGAGATACGCAGTATTTT.

This chain's CDR3 is CASSQPGRQKHSPLHF. The CDR3 nucleotides read TGCGCCAGCAGCCAACCCGGGAGACAGAAACATTCACCCCTCCACTTT. The chain employs TRBV4-1 and TRBJ1-6; possibly TRBD1 for D (5 bases). The V gene's germline CDR1 is MGHRA and CDR2 YSYEKL. This CDR3 is built from 16 residues. V lost 2 bases, J lost 8 bases, and 16 bases lay in between.

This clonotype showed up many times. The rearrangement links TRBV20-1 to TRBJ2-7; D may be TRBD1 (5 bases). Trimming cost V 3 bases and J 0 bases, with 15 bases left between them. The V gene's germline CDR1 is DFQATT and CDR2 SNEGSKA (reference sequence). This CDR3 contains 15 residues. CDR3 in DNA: TGCAGTGCTAGTGAATTTATTGACAGCTCCTACGAGCAGTACTTC. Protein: CSASEFIDSSYEQYF.

The CDR3 DNA reads as TGTGCCAGCAGCATAGGGGCCTACGAGCAGTACTTC. It codes for CASSIGAYEQYF. The genes are TRBV7-2 and TRBJ2-7; TRBD1 might be the D (5 bases). Germline lookup yields CDR1 SGHTA and CDR2 FQGNSA. Between the trimmed V and J ends, which lost 5 bases and 2 bases, there was a span of 7 bases. This CDR3 has 12 amino acids.

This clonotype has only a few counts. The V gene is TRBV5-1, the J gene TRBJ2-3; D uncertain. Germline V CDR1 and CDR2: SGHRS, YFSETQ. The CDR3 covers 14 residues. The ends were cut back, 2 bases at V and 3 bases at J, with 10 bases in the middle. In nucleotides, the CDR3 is TGCGCCAGCAGCTTTGCGCTGGTTACAGATACGCAGTATTTT. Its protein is CASSFALVTDTQYF.

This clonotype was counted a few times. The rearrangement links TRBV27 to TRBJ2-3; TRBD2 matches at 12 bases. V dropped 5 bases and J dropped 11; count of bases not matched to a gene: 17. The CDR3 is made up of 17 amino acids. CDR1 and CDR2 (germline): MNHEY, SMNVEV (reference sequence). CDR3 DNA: TGTGCCAGCAGTGCCGTTACTAGCGGGGGGTCAGCAAGGGGGCAGTATTTT. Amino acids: CASSAVTSGGSARGQYF.

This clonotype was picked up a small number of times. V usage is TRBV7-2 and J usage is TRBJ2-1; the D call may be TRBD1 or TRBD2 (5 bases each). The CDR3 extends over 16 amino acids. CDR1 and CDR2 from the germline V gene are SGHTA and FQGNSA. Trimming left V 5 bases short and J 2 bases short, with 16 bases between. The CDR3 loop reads CASSQTPGLAYNEQFF. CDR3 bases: TGTGCCAGCAGCCAGACCCCGGGGCTCGCCTACAATGAGCAGTTCTTC.

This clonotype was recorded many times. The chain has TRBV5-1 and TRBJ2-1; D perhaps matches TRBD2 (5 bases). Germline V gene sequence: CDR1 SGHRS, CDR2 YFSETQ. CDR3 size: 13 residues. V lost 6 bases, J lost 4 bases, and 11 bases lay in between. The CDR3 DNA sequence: TGCGCCAGCACAGAGGGCCCGTACAATGAGCAGTTCTTC. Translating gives CASTEGPYNEQFF.

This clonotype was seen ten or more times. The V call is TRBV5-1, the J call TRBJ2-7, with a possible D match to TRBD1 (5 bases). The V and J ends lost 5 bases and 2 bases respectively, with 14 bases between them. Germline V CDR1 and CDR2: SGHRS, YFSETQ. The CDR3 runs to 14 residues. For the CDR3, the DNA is TGCGCCAGCAGACACCCGCCGACAGCCTACGAGCAGTACTTC. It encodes CASRHPPTAYEQYF.

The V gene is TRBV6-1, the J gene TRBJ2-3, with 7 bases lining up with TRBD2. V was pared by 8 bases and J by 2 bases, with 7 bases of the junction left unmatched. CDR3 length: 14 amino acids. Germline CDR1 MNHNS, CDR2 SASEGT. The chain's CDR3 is CASQPGGFTDTQYF. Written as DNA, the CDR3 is TGTGCCAGCCAACCGGGGGGATTCACAGATACGCAGTATTTT.

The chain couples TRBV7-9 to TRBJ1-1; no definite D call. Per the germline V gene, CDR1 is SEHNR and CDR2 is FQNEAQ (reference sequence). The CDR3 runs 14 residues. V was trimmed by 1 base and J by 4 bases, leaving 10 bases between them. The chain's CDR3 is CASSLESLTTEAFF. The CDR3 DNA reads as TGTGCCAGCAGCTTAGAATCGCTCACCACTGAAGCTTTCTTT.

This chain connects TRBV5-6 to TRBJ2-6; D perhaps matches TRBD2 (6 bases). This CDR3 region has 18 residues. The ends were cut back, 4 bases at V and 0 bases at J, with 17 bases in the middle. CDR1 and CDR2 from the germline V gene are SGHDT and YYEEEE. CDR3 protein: CASSPGLELPSGANVLTF. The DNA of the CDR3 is TGTGCCAGCAGCCCGGGACTGGAGCTACCCTCTGGGGCCAACGTCCTGACTTTC.

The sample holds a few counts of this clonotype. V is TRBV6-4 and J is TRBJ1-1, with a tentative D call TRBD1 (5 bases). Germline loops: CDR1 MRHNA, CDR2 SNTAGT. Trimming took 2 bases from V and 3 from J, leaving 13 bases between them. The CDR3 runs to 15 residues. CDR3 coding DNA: TGTGCCAGCAGTGACAGCGGGGACGGATACACTGAAGCTTTCTTT. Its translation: CASSDSGDGYTEAFF.

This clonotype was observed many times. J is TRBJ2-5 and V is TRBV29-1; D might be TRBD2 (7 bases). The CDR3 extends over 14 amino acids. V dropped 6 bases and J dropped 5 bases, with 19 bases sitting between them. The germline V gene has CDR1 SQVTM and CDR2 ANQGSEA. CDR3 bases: TGCAGCGTCGGTCCCCGGGGGGCGGGGGAGACCCAGTACTTC. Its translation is CSVGPRGAGETQYF. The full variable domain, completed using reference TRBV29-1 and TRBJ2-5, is SAVISQKPSRDICQRGTSLTIQCQVDSQVTMMFWYRQQPGQSLTLIATANQGSEATYESGFVIDKFPISRPNLTFSTLTVSNMSPEDSSIYLCSVGPRGAGETQYFGPGTRLLVL.

The CDR3 reads CRPDLRDGTFEAFF. The CDR3 DNA sequence: TGCAGGCCTGACCTTCGGGACGGAACCTTTGAAGCTTTCTTT. This chain connects TRBV20-1 to TRBJ1-1; TRBD1 is a possible D gene (5 bases). Germline CDR1 DFQATT, CDR2 SNEGSKA (reference sequence). The CDR3 runs 14 residues.

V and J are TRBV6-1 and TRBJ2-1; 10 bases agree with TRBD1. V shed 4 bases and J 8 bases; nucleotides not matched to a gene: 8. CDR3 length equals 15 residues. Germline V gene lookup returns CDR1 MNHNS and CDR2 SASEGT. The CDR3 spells CASSARDRGFDEQFF. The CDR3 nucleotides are TGTGCCAGCAGTGCCCGGGACAGGGGTTTCGATGAGCAGTTCTTC.

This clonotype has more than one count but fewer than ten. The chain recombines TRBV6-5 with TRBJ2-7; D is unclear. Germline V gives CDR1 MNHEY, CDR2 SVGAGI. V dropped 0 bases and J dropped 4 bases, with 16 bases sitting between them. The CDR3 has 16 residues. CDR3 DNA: TGTGCCAGCAGTTACTCGGGCAGACCGATGACTTACGAGCAGTACTTC. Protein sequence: CASSYSGRPMTYEQYF.

CDR3 sequence: CSVKLVKSSYNEQFF. DNA for the CDR3: TGCAGCGTAAAACTAGTCAAGAGCTCCTACAATGAGCAGTTCTTC. The V and J genes are TRBV29-1 and TRBJ2-1, with D possibly TRBD2 on 5 matching bases. There are 15 residues in the CDR3. CDR1 SQVTM and CDR2 ANQGSEA come from the germline V gene. V was shortened by 6 bases and J by 0 bases, with 15 bases between the two germline ends.

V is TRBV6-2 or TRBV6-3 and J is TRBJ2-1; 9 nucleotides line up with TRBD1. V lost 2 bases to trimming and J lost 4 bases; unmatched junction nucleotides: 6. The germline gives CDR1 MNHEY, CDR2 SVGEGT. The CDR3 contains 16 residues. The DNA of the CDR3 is TGTGCCAGCAGTTACCAGAACAGGGGGCGTTACAATGAGCAGTTCTTC. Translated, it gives CASSYQNRGRYNEQFF.

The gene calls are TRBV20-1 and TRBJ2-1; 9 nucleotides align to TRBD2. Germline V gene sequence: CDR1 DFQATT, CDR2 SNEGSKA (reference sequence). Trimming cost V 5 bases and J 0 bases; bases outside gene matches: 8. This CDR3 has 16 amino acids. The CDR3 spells CSARPSGVGSYNEQFF. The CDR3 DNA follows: TGCAGTGCTCGCCCTAGCGGGGTAGGCTCCTACAATGAGCAGTTCTTC.